The entry below gives a single TCR beta chain sequence along with its context. It was at deep level that the assay was run. Original methodology: ImmunoSEQ sequences covered only the junction and lacked quality scores; filtering therefore differed. Using immunoSEQ multiplex PCR, the repertoire was profiled, and TCRdb retains in-frame clones only, with some absent. Clone size and V and J calls were adopted from that table, with D and trimming inferred from the DNA. This table holds 330,000 or so clones, around four fifths found once. Unmatched junction bases numbered 17, after V lost 4 bases and J lost 3 bases. This CDR3 has 20 residues. Per germline, CDR1 LNHDA and CDR2 SQIVND (reference sequence). This entry comes from a study of shared clonotypes between healthy human individuals. Study at large: There were three CD4 naive, three CD4 memory, two CD8 naive and one CD8 memory plates per donor.

The chain combines TRBV19 with TRBJ2-6; 8 bases agree with TRBD1. Input material: memory CD4+ T cells sorted from blood. Documented subset: CD45RA-negative fraction. The TCR comes from a man younger than 45 in good health. CDR3 in amino acids: CASSSGQPGQAFDGANVLTF. Written as DNA, the CDR3 is TGTGCCAGTAGTAGCGGGCAACCGGGACAGGCCTTCGATGGGGCCAACGTCCTGACTTTC.